These 27 T cell receptor beta chains originate from one sample sequenced in a study of T cell responses to AZD1222 COVID-19 vaccine. Profiling relied on immunoSEQ multiplex PCR, and the TCRdb table lists in-frame clones only, not all of them. The repertoire holds 150,000 to 200,000 clones, with more than 85% as singletons. The source was peripheral blood, collected on day 0 of AZD1222 vaccination. The receptors originated from an adult in good health.

This clone was counted once. The genes are TRBV11-2 and TRBJ2-5, with D possibly being TRBD1 or TRBD2 (6 bases each). V was trimmed by 1 base and J by 6 bases, leaving 18 bases between them. Germline loops: CDR1 SGHAT, CDR2 FQNNGV. The CDR3 sequence is 16 residues long. The CDR3 DNA reads TGTGCCAGCAGCTTAGTCCGGGGGCCACACCATAAGACCCAGTACTTC. Protein product: CASSLVRGPHHKTQYF.

The V and J genes are TRBV5-1 and TRBJ2-7; 11 bases are shared with TRBD2. CDR1 SGHRS and CDR2 YFSETQ come from the germline V gene. CDR3 length: 14 residues. After removal of 5 bases from V and 7 bases from J, the junction contained 8 bases not matched to a gene. CDR3 bases: TGCGCCAGCAGGGTGCTAGCGGGAGGTGGAGAGCAGTACTTC. Residues: CASRVLAGGGEQYF.

CDR3 sequence reads: CASSAGTSGNEQFF. In DNA form, the CDR3 reads TGTGCCAGCAGCGCGGGGACTAGCGGTAATGAGCAGTTCTTC. The V call is TRBV6-4, the J call TRBJ2-1; 11 nucleotides agree with TRBD2. In germline, CDR1 is MRHNA, CDR2 SNTAGT. The trim removed 6 bases at V and 7 bases at J, leaving 5 bases unmatched. This CDR3 contains 14 residues.

The V call is TRBV18, the J call TRBJ1-3; tentative D call: TRBD1 (5 bases). Germline CDR1 is KGHSH and CDR2 is LQKENI. The V gene lost 3 bases and the J gene lost 2 bases, with 8 bases spanning the gap. The CDR3 runs 14 residues. The CDR3 DNA reads TGTGCCAGCTCACCTTCAGGGACTGGAAACACCATATATTTT. Amino acid sequence: CASSPSGTGNTIYF.

The gene calls are TRBV6-5 and TRBJ2-7; the match to TRBD1 covers 7 bases. From germline, CDR1 is MNHEY and CDR2 SVGAGI. The CDR3 consists of 14 residues. The V segment lost 8 bases and the J segment 3 bases; nucleotides outside the gene matches: 10. CDR3 residues: CASGITGVNYEQYF. CDR3 in DNA: TGTGCCAGCGGCATAACAGGGGTCAACTACGAGCAGTACTTC.

The chain uses TRBV6-4 and TRBJ2-1, with D possibly being TRBD1 (5 bases). Between the trimmed V and J ends, which lost 0 bases and 6 bases, there was a span of 15 bases. The CDR3 consists of 16 residues. CDR1 is MRHNA, CDR2 SNTAGT, per germline. CDR3 in DNA: TGTGCCAGCAGTGACTCTTTCAGGGTTTTAGGCAATGAGCAGTTCTTC. Translation: CASSDSFRVLGNEQFF.

The rearrangement uses TRBV25-1 and TRBJ2-2; 10 nucleotides line up with TRBD2. V lost 9 bases and J lost 5; bases outside the gene matches: 3. The CDR3 sequence is 13 residues long. Germline lookup yields CDR1 MGHDK and CDR2 SYGVNS. CDR3 protein: CASEREGTGELFF. The CDR3 nucleotides are TGTGCCAGTGAGCGGGAGGGGACCGGGGAGCTGTTTTTT.

This clone was seen once. The J gene is TRBJ1-5, the V gene TRBV19; D is unclear. V lost 3 bases, J lost 4 bases, and 7 bases lay in between. The CDR3 runs 13 residues. CDR1 and CDR2 from the germline V gene are LNHDA and SQIVND (reference sequence). The CDR3 reads CASSMAVNQPQHF. In nucleotides, the CDR3 is TGTGCCAGTAGTATGGCCGTGAATCAGCCCCAGCATTTT.

J is TRBJ2-2 and V is TRBV5-4; possible D gene TRBD1, 5 bases. CDR3 length: 14 amino acids. Germline V lookup: CDR1 SGHNT, CDR2 YYREEE (reference sequence). V dropped 0 bases and J dropped 6 bases, with 9 bases sitting between them. This chain's CDR3 is CASSLALGPGELFF. CDR3 in DNA: TGTGCCAGCAGCTTGGCCCTGGGGCCCGGGGAGCTGTTTTTT.

CDR3 DNA: TGTGCCAGCAGTTACACCACAGGGGATCAGCCCCAGCATTTT. This codes for CASSYTTGDQPQHF. This sequence joins TRBV6-5 and TRBJ1-5; 7 bases are a match to TRBD1. The V segment lost 2 bases and the J segment 5 bases; nucleotides outside the gene matches: 3. The CDR3 contains 14 residues. CDR1 is MNHEY and CDR2 is SVGAGI in the germline V gene.

This sequence joins TRBV4-1 and TRBJ1-1; tentative D call: TRBD1 (6 bases). The CDR3 has 14 amino acids. V dropped 0 bases and J dropped 1 base, with 6 bases sitting between them. Germline CDR1 MGHRA, CDR2 YSYEKL. The CDR3 loop reads CASSQEGQNTEAFF. CDR3 nucleotide sequence: TGCGCCAGCAGCCAAGAGGGACAGAACACTGAAGCTTTCTTT.

The V and J genes are TRBV6-2 or TRBV6-3 and TRBJ1-6; D gene unclear. The ends were cut back, 3 bases at V and 10 bases at J, with 19 bases in the middle. The CDR3 has 16 residues. CDR1 MNHEY and CDR2 SVGEGT come from the germline V gene. The CDR3 bases are TGTGCCAGCAGTTATATTTTATCCGGGCTTAACTCACCCCTCCACTTT. This translates into CASSYILSGLNSPLHF.

The chain links TRBV9 to TRBJ2-5, with a tentative D call TRBD1 (6 bases). The V gene lost 3 bases and the J gene lost 1 base, with 13 bases spanning the gap. The germline gives CDR1 SGDLS, CDR2 YYNGEE. The CDR3 is 15 amino acids. The CDR3 sequence is CASSERQEIQETQYF. The CDR3 nucleotides are TGTGCCAGCAGCGAGAGACAGGAAATCCAAGAGACCCAGTACTTC.

This chain joins TRBV28 and TRBJ1-1, with a tentative D call TRBD1 (6 bases). CDR3 length: 17 residues. V was cut by 6 bases and J by 2 bases, with 22 bases left in between. Germline loops: CDR1 MDHEN, CDR2 SYDVKM. CDR3 sequence (DNA): TGTGCCAGCAGCCCCTCCCTAGGGGGGCGCCGAAACACTGAAGCTTTCTTT. Its translation: CASSPSLGGRRNTEAFF.

V gene TRBV11-2 combines with J gene TRBJ2-1; no firm D call. The V gene lost 7 bases and the J gene lost 5 bases, with 21 bases spanning the gap. The CDR3 runs to 16 residues. CDR1 and CDR2 from the germline V gene are SGHAT and FQNNGV. Written as DNA, the CDR3 is TGTGCCAGCAACGATCTAGAGTCGATAACGGACAATGAGCAGTTCTTC. It is translated as CASNDLESITDNEQFF.

The CDR3 is CSVIDRGQNQPQHF. CDR3 nucleotide sequence: TGCAGCGTTATCGACAGGGGGCAGAATCAGCCCCAGCATTTT. The chain combines TRBV29-1 with TRBJ1-5; the match to TRBD1 covers 10 bases. This CDR3 is 14 amino acids long. J was trimmed by 4 bases and V by 5 bases; bases with no gene match: 5. The germline CDR1 and CDR2 sequences are SQVTM and ANQGSEA.

This clone was seen just once. This chain joins TRBV4-1 and TRBJ2-5, with TRBD1 matching 7 bases. The J segment lost 1 base and the V segment lost 0 bases, leaving 8 bases of the junction unmatched. This CDR3 is 17 amino acids long. CDR1 is MGHRA, CDR2 YSYEKL, per germline. CDR3: CASSQDWETGRQETQYF. The DNA of the CDR3 is TGCGCCAGCAGCCAAGATTGGGAGACAGGGCGCCAAGAGACCCAGTACTTC.

This clone was detected once. The chain has TRBV19 and TRBJ1-5; D uncertain. CDR3 size: 14 residues. Trimming pared 7 bases from V and 0 bases from J, leaving 10 bases between. The germline gives CDR1 LNHDA, CDR2 SQIVND (reference sequence). In DNA form, the CDR3 reads TGTGCCAGTACTCGGGCAGATAGCAATCAGCCCCAGCATTTT. Translating it yields CASTRADSNQPQHF.

The chain uses TRBV5-1 and TRBJ2-1, with D perhaps TRBD1 or TRBD2 (5 bases each). This CDR3 has 15 amino acids. Per germline, CDR1 SGHRS and CDR2 YFSETQ. V was pared by 4 bases and J by 3 bases, with 14 bases between. The CDR3 is CASSARLGDYNEQFF. The CDR3 region has the DNA TGCGCCAGCAGCGCCCGCTTGGGGGACTACAATGAGCAGTTCTTC.

The chain uses TRBV12-2 and TRBJ2-7; the table's TRBD2 call for D was not verified on the DNA. TRBV12-2 is a documented pseudogene. This CDR3 spans 13 amino acids. The CDR3 DNA reads TGTGCAAGTCGCACTCGGGGGGCCTACGAGCAGTACTTC. Translating gives CASRTRGAYEQYF.

The chain recombines TRBV18 with TRBJ2-1; TRBD2 matches 10 bases. The CDR3 covers 16 residues. The germline V gene has CDR1 KGHSH and CDR2 LQKENI. J was trimmed by 9 bases and V by 5 bases; bases with no gene match: 13. The CDR3 loop reads CASSLSPGLASSEQFF. The CDR3 DNA reads TGTGCCAGCTCATTATCACCGGGACTAGCGTCCAGTGAGCAGTTCTTC.

V gene TRBV6-5 combines with J gene TRBJ1-2; TRBD1 might be the D (5 bases). V lost 7 bases, J lost 6 bases, and 18 bases lay in between. Germline V gene data show CDR1 as MNHEY and CDR2 as SVGAGI. This CDR3 is 14 amino acids long. DNA of the CDR3: TGTGCCAGCAATACCTTACCCCCAGGGAATGGCTACACCTTC. As protein: CASNTLPPGNGYTF.

The gene calls are TRBV5-1 and TRBJ1-2; possible D gene TRBD1, 5 bases. The CDR3 has 15 residues. Trimming left V 0 bases short and J 3 bases short, with 12 bases between. Germline-derived CDR1 and CDR2 are SGHRS and YFSETQ. CDR3: CASSLEGARDYGYTF. The CDR3 nucleotides are TGCGCCAGCAGCTTGGAAGGGGCCAGAGACTATGGCTACACCTTC.

J is TRBJ2-1 and V is TRBV6-5; TRBD2 agrees at 7 bases. Germline V gene sequence: CDR1 MNHEY, CDR2 SVGAGI. The ends lost 6 bases at V and 3 bases at J; junction bases unmatched: 2. The CDR3 is made up of 13 amino acids. In DNA, the CDR3 is TGTGCCAGCAGCAAGCGGGGCTACAATGAGCAGTTCTTC. Protein: CASSKRGYNEQFF.

This clone was seen just once. The V gene is TRBV5-4, the J gene TRBJ2-2, with a tentative D call TRBD2 (5 bases). The CDR3 spans 15 residues. The V gene's germline CDR1 is SGHNT and CDR2 YYREEE (reference sequence). V gave up 3 bases and J gave up 4 bases, with 13 bases separating them. Here the CDR3 reads CASSSGKGSTGELFF. The CDR3 coding sequence is TGTGCCAGCAGCTCGGGAAAGGGTTCCACCGGGGAGCTGTTTTTT.

This chain connects TRBV27 to TRBJ1-1; TRBD1 agrees at 8 bases. J was trimmed by 0 bases and V by 3 bases; bases with no gene match: 3. CDR1 is MNHEY and CDR2 is SMNVEV in the germline V gene (reference sequence). The CDR3 length is 15 residues. The CDR3 loop is CASSFWDRMNTEAFF. In nucleotides, the CDR3 is TGTGCCAGCAGTTTTTGGGACAGGATGAACACTGAAGCTTTCTTT.

The genes are TRBV7-9 and TRBJ2-5; D is ambiguous. The germline V gene has CDR1 SEHNR and CDR2 FQNEAQ (reference sequence). The V gene lost 5 bases and the J gene lost 5 bases, with 18 bases spanning the gap. CDR3 length: 15 residues. CDR3 sequence (DNA): TGTGCCAGCAGCGTGTTCACGTCCTTAACTGAGACCCAGTACTTC. Translating gives CASSVFTSLTETQYF.